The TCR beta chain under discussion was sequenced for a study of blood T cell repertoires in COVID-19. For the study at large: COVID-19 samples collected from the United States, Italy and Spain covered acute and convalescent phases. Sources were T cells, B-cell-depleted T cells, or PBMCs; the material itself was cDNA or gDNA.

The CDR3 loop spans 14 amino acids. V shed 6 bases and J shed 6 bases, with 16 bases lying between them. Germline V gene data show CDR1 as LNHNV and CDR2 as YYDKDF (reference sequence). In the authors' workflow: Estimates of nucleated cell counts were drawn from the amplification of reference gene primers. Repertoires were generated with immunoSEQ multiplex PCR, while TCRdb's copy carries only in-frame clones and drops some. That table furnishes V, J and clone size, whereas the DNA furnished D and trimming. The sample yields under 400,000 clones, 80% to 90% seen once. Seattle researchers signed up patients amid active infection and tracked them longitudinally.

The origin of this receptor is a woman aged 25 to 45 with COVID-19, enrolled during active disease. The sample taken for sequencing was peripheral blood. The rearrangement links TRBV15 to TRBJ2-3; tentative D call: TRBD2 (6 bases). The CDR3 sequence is CATRTRDWADTQYF. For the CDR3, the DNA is TGTGCCACCAGGACCCGGGACTGGGCGGATACGCAGTATTTT.